The sequence of this TCR beta chain was determined in a study of beta chain features in type 1 diabetes. General observations from the study: Across all four CD4+ subsets, people with type 1 diabetes showed modestly shorter TCRB CDR3s.

Trimming cost V 6 bases and J 2 bases, with 8 bases left between them. Germline V lookup: CDR1 WSHSY, CDR2 SAAADI. The CDR3 is 12 amino acids. The entirety of the isolated RNA underwent reverse transcription, so expressed TCRB transcripts were sequenced. Repertoires were generated with immunoSEQ multiplex PCR, while TCRdb's copy carries only in-frame clones and drops some. The data show some 120,000 clones, around a sixth seen once. This clone was picked up a small number of times. What it binds is unknown. The chain joins TRBV10-2 to TRBJ2-7, with D unclear. The sequence came from a young man with type 1 diabetes. Sequencing was done on a sample of central memory CD4+ T cells from blood. The CDR3 sequence is CASSVSTYEQYF. In DNA, the CDR3 is TGCGCCAGCAGCGTTTCAACCTACGAGCAGTACTTC.